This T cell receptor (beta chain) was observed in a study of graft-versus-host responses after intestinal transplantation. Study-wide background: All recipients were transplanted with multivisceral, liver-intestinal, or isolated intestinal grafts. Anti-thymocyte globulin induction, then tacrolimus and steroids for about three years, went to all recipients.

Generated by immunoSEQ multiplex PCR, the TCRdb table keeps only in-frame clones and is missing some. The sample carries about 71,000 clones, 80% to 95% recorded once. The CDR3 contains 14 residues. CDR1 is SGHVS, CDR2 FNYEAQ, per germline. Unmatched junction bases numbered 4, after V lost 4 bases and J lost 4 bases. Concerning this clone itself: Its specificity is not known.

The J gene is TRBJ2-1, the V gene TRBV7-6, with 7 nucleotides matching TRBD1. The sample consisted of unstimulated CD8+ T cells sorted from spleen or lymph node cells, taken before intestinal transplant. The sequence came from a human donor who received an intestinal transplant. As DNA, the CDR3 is TGTGCCAGCAGCTCGACGACAGGGTACAATGAGCAGTTCTTC. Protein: CASSSTTGYNEQFF.